This TCR beta chain appears in the sequencing data of a study of CD8+ T cells in alopecia areata. The authors extracted RNA and reverse transcribed it into cDNA as the sequencing template. Assay: immunoSEQ multiplex PCR; the TCRdb copy retains only in-frame clones and omits some. The repertoire consists of about 140,000 clones, with about 51% occurring once and the leading ten covering 0.95% to 1%. The CDR3 has 14 amino acids. Per germline, CDR1 GTSNPN and CDR2 SVGIG (reference sequence). Trimming took 0 bases from V and 6 from J, leaving 11 bases between them. Sample: CD4+ T cells sorted from blood, taken at week 0. The gene calls are TRBV30 and TRBJ1-4; unclear D gene. The TCR sequence derives from a human donor with alopecia areata. In DNA, the CDR3 is TGTGCCTGGAGTGTCAGGATATCGGATGAAAAACTGTTTTTT. Protein sequence: CAWSVRISDEKLFF.